The rows below give T cell receptor beta chains drawn from one sample of a study of blood T cell repertoires in COVID-19. Assay: immunoSEQ multiplex PCR; the TCRdb copy retains only in-frame clones and omits some. This sample carries roughly 250,000 clones, roughly nine tenths of them seen once, and the ten largest clones take 6% to 9%. Material: peripheral blood. These receptor sequences come from a man in his sixties who had recovered from COVID-19. CDR3s include the opening cysteine and the closing phenylalanine or tryptophan. Each record gives: clone size, V gene, D gene, CDR3 length, J gene, CDR3 protein, CDR3 DNA. D genes are given only for firm matches. Not all rows give a size; the values are once, few, many and, for expanded clones, a class.

>.|TRBV18|TRBD1|15|TRBJ1-6
CASSPGQAFNSPLHF
TGTGCCAGCTCGCCGGGACAGGCTTTCAATTCACCCCTCCACTTT
>.|TRBV7-6|.|18|TRBJ2-2
CASSLRIGHLPNTGELFF
TGTGCCAGCAGTTTACGCATAGGACACCTCCCGAACACCGGGGAGCTGTTTTTT
>.|TRBV4-2|.|17|TRBJ2-3
CASSQDTREPGADTQYF
TGTGCCAGCAGCCAAGATACGCGGGAGCCAGGGGCAGATACGCAGTATTTT
>.|TRBV19|TRBD2|18|TRBJ2-5
CASSTLIAGGPSQETQYF
TGTGCCAGTAGTACCCTTATAGCGGGGGGCCCGAGCCAAGAGACCCAGTACTTC
>.|TRBV5-1|TRBD1|15|TRBJ2-5
CASSLRTGGLETQYF
TGCGCCAGCAGCTTAAGGACAGGGGGGTTAGAGACCCAGTACTTC
>.|TRBV11-2|TRBD2|15|TRBJ2-5
CASSLLAGGWETQYF
TGTGCCAGCAGCTTACTAGCGGGGGGGTGGGAGACCCAGTACTTC
>.|TRBV7-2|.|15|TRBJ1-3
CASSLDRVIGNTIYF
TGTGCCAGCAGCTTAGACAGGGTCATAGGAAACACCATATATTTT
>.|TRBV5-1|.|15|TRBJ2-7
CASSSGGGSAYEQYF
TGCGCCAGCAGCTCGGGCGGCGGGTCAGCCTACGAGCAGTACTTC
>.|TRBV10-3|.|13|TRBJ1-2
CAISERGNYGYTF
TGTGCCATCAGTGAGAGGGGTAACTATGGCTACACCTTC
>once|TRBV15|TRBD1|14|TRBJ2-7
CATSRGQGLYEQYF
TGTGCCACCAGCAGAGGACAGGGGTTGTACGAGCAGTACTTC
>.|TRBV3-1/TRBV3-2|.|17|TRBJ2-2
CASSQGRPAGRAGELFF
TGTGCCAGCAGCCAAGGGAGACCGGCAGGCAGGGCCGGGGAGCTGTTTTTT
>once|TRBV2|.|16|TRBJ2-4
CASSERMGLSKNIQYF
TGTGCCAGCAGTGAAAGGATGGGACTCTCCAAAAACATTCAGTACTTC
>.|TRBV7-2|TRBD2|11|TRBJ2-5
CASSLSAGGYF
TGTGCCAGCAGCTTATCTGCGGGGGGGTACTTC
>.|TRBV6-5|.|13|TRBJ1-3
CASSYQAGNTIYF
TGTGCCAGCAGTTACCAAGCGGGAAACACCATATATTTT
>.|TRBV10-3|.|15|TRBJ2-2
CAISEFTAYTGELFF
TGTGCCATCAGTGAGTTTACAGCTTACACCGGGGAGCTGTTTTTT
>once|TRBV7-2|.|14|TRBJ2-7
CASTPGGRIYEQYF
TGTGCCAGCACCCCAGGTGGGAGAATCTACGAGCAGTACTTC
>.|TRBV2|.|14|TRBJ1-1
CASSALQVNTEAFF
TGTGCCAGCAGTGCCCTACAGGTGAACACTGAAGCTTTCTTT
>.|TRBV21-1|.|16|TRBJ2-7
CASSKVRLAASYEQYF
TGTGCCAGCAGCAAAGTCCGGCTAGCTGCTTCCTACGAGCAGTACTTC
>.|TRBV30|.|14|TRBJ1-6
CAWSLLDSNSPLHF
TGTGCCTGGAGTCTACTGGACAGTAATTCACCCCTCCACTTT
>.|TRBV7-9|.|15|TRBJ1-6
CASSKGQIPNSPLHF
TGTGCCAGCAGCAAAGGACAGATTCCTAATTCACCCCTCCACTTT
>.|TRBV5-8|.|13|TRBJ1-4
CASSLASGPKLFF
TGTGCCAGCAGTCTCGCCTCAGGGCCAAAACTGTTTTTT
>.|TRBV19|TRBD2|16|TRBJ2-4
CASSSLAGGAKNIQYF
TGTGCCAGTAGTTCCTTAGCGGGGGGCGCCAAAAACATTCAGTACTTC
>few|TRBV5-4|TRBD2|15|TRBJ2-1
CASSILAGADNEQFF
TGTGCCAGCAGTATACTAGCGGGGGCAGATAATGAGCAGTTCTTC
>.|TRBV6-1|TRBD1|15|TRBJ2-2
CASRPDRENTGELFF
TGTGCCAGCAGACCGGACAGGGAGAACACCGGGGAGCTGTTTTTT
>.|TRBV28|.|15|TRBJ2-3
CASLPGGAGTDTQYF
TGTGCCAGCCTGCCGGGTGGGGCAGGCACAGATACGCAGTATTTT
>.|TRBV7-9|TRBD1|15|TRBJ1-2
CASSLSQQGNYGYTF
TGTGCCAGCAGCTTATCACAACAGGGGAATTATGGCTACACCTTC
>.|TRBV7-6|.|14|TRBJ1-6
CASSLGQDYSPLHF
TGTGCCAGCAGCTTGGGGCAGGATTATTCACCCCTCCACTTT
>.|TRBV5-5|.|16|TRBJ2-4
CASSLLVQGGLDIQYF
TGTGCCAGCAGCTTGTTGGTTCAGGGTGGTTTGGACATTCAGTACTTC
>.|TRBV7-2|.|16|TRBJ2-6
CASSLGSQPGANVLTF
TGTGCCAGCAGCTTAGGGTCACAGCCTGGGGCCAACGTCCTGACTTTC
>.|TRBV7-8|.|16|TRBJ1-6
CASSLEGVRVNSPLHF
TGTGCCAGCAGCTTAGAAGGAGTCAGGGTTAATTCACCCCTCCACTTT
>.|TRBV19|TRBD2|15|TRBJ2-1
CASTPGLAGANEQFF
TGTGCCAGTACCCCGGGACTAGCGGGGGCGAATGAGCAGTTCTTC
>.|TRBV9|.|13|TRBJ1-2
CASSVFTNYGYTF
TGTGCCAGCAGCGTTTTCACTAACTATGGCTACACCTTC
>.|TRBV11-3|TRBD2|17|TRBJ2-2
CASSYYSGGADTGELFF
TGTGCCAGCAGTTACTATAGCGGGGGGGCCGACACCGGGGAGCTGTTTTTT
>.|TRBV3-1/TRBV3-2|.|15|TRBJ2-1
CASSLRVAINNEQFF
TGTGCCAGCAGCCTCCGGGTAGCCATTAACAATGAGCAGTTCTTC
>.|TRBV24-1|TRBD2|18|TRBJ2-1
CATSDASTAGGSYNEQFF
TGTGCCACCAGTGACGCCTCGACCGCGGGGGGTAGCTACAATGAGCAGTTCTTC
>.|TRBV30|.|11|TRBJ1-1
CAWRRGDEAFF
TGTGCCTGGAGGCGAGGAGATGAAGCTTTCTTT
>.|TRBV27|.|15|TRBJ1-4
CASSLNLLGNEKLFF
TGTGCCAGCAGTTTAAACCTCCTAGGTAATGAAAAACTGTTTTTT
>few|TRBV7-9|.|13|TRBJ1-2
CASSPQGGYGYTF
TGTGCCAGCAGCCCACAGGGAGGGTATGGCTACACCTTC
>few|TRBV9|.|13|TRBJ1-2
CASSDRFNYGYTF
TGTGCCAGCAGCGACAGGTTTAACTATGGCTACACCTTC
>.|TRBV12-5|TRBD2|15|TRBJ2-7
CASGFGSGRVYEQYF
TGTGCTAGTGGTTTCGGGTCAGGGAGGGTCTACGAGCAGTACTTC
>once|TRBV6-5|.|15|TRBJ2-7
CASLPYRQPSYEQYF
TGTGCCAGCCTTCCTTACAGACAGCCCTCCTACGAGCAGTACTTC
>.|TRBV19|TRBD1|14|TRBJ2-7
CASSDRGHPYEQYF
TGTGCCAGTAGTGACAGGGGGCACCCCTACGAGCAGTACTTC
>.|TRBV10-3|TRBD1|16|TRBJ2-7
CAISANPGQGSYEQYF
TGTGCCATCAGTGCGAACCCGGGACAGGGTTCCTACGAGCAGTACTTC
>.|TRBV7-6|TRBD1|16|TRBJ2-1
CASSATGGTGYNEQFF
TGTGCCAGCAGCGCAACAGGGGGTACGGGGTACAATGAGCAGTTCTTC
>.|TRBV7-9|TRBD2|16|TRBJ2-3
CASTPEGGGGSDTQYF
TGTGCCAGCACCCCAGAGGGTGGCGGGGGGTCAGATACGCAGTATTTT
>.|TRBV7-2|.|14|TRBJ1-2
CASSLFHTGRSYTF
TGTGCCAGCAGCTTATTTCACACGGGTAGAAGCTACACCTTC
>.|TRBV7-9|TRBD2|18|TRBJ2-7
CASSSREGPIRVLYEQYF
TGTGCCAGCAGCTCCCGGGAGGGTCCGATAAGGGTGTTGTACGAGCAGTACTTC